This T cell receptor beta chain was documented in a study of PD-1 blockade in classical Hodgkin lymphoma. Study-wide results and limits: CD4+ but not CD8+ TCR diversity rose significantly by C4D1.

All patients experienced relapse after autologous stem cell transplantation, and brentuximab vedotin exposure was variable. Produced via immunoSEQ multiplex PCR; TCRdb's table is partial and in-frame only. The profile covers about 13,000 clones, with around 80% appearing a single time and around 25% taken by the ten largest. The CDR3 is 15 residues long. Germline V gene data show CDR1 as MNHEY and CDR2 as SMNVEV (reference sequence). V lost 6 bases and J lost 4, with 18 bases in between. Remarks on this clone: The antigen remains undetermined.

The genes are TRBV27 and TRBJ1-2; no definite D call. Specimen: peripheral blood mononuclear cells (PBMCs), collected at baseline. This sequence was found in a human donor with classical Hodgkin lymphoma. CDR3: CASSSTGPRTYGYTF. In nucleotides, the CDR3 is TGTGCCAGCAGCAGTACTGGACCGCGGACCTATGGCTACACCTTC.